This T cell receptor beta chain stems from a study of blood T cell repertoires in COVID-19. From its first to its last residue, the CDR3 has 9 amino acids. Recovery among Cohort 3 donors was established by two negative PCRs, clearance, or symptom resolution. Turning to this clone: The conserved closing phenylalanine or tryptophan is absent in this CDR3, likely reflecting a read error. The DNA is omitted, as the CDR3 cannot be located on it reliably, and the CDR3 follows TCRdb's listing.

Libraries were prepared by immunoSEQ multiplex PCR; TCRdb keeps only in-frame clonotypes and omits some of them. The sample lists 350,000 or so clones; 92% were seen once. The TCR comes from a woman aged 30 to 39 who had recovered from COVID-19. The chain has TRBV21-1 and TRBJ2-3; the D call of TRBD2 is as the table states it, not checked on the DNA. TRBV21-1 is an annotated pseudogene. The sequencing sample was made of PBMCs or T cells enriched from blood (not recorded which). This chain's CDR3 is CASSTGGLV.